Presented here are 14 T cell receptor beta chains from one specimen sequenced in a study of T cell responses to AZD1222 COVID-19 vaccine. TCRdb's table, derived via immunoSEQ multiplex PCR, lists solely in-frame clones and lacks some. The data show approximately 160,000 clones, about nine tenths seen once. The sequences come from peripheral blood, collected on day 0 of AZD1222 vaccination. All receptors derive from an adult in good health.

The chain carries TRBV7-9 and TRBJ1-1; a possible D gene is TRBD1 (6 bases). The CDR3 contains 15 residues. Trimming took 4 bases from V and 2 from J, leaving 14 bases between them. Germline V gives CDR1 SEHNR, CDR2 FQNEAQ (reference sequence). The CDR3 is CASSSPTGINTEAFF. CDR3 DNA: TGTGCCAGCAGCTCACCAACAGGGATCAACACTGAAGCTTTCTTT.

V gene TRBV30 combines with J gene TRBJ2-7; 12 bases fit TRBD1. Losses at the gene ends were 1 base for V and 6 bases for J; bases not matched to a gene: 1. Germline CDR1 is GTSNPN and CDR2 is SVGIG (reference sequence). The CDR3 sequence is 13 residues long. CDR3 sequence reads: CAWSGDRGREQYF. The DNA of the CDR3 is TGTGCCTGGAGTGGGGACAGGGGGCGCGAGCAGTACTTC.

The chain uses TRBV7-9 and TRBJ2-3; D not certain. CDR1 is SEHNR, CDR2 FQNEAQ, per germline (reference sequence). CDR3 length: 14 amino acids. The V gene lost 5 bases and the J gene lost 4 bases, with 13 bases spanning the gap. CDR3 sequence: CASSQSPWADTQYF. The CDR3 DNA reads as TGTGCCAGCAGCCAGAGCCCGTGGGCAGATACGCAGTATTTT. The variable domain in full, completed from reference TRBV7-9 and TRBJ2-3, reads DTGVSQNPRHKITKRGQNVTFRCDPISEHNRLYWYRQTLGQGPEFLTYFQNEAQLEKSRLLSDRFSAERPKGSFSTLEIQRTEQGDSAMYLCASSQSPWADTQYFGPGTRLTVL.

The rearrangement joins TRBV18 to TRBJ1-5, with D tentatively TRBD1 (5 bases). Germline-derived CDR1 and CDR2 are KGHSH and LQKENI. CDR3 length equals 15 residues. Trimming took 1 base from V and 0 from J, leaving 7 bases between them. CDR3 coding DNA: TGTGCCAGCTCACCACAGACAGATAGCAATCAGCCCCAGCATTTT. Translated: CASSPQTDSNQPQHF.

CDR3 DNA: TGTGCCAGCAGTGAAGCCGGGTTGAACACTGAAGCTTTCTTT. This translates into CASSEAGLNTEAFF. The chain links TRBV6-1 to TRBJ1-1, with D unclear. V gave up 0 bases and J gave up 0 bases, with 5 bases separating them. Germline V gene data show CDR1 as MNHNS and CDR2 as SASEGT. The CDR3 covers 14 residues.

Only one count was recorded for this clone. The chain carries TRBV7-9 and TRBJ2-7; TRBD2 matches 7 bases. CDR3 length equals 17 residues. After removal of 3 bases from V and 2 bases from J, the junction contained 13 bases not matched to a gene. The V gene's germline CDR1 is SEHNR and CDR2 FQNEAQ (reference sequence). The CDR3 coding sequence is TGTGCCAGCAGCTTTTCAGTCTTTCGGGCGGGGGCCTACGAGCAGTACTTC. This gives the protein CASSFSVFRAGAYEQYF.

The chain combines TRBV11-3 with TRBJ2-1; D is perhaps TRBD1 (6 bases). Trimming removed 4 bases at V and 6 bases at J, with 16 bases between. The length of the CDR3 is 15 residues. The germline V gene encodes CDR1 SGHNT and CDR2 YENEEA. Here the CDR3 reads CASSSGQIRVNEQFF. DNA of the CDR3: TGTGCCAGCAGCTCCGGACAGATTAGGGTCAATGAGCAGTTCTTC. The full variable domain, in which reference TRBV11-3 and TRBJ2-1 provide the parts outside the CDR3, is EAGVVQSPRYKIIEKKQPVAFWCNPISGHNTLYWYLQNLGQGPELLIRYENEEAVDDSQLPKDRFSAERLKGVDSTLKIQPAELGDSAVYLCASSSGQIRVNEQFFGPGTRLTVL.

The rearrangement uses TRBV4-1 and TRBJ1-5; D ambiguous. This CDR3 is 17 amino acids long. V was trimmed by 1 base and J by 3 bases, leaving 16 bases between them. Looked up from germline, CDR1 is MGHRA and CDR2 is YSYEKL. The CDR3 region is CASSQVEVRGYNQPQHF. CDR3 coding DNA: TGCGCCAGCAGCCAAGTAGAGGTGCGCGGATACAATCAGCCCCAGCATTTT.

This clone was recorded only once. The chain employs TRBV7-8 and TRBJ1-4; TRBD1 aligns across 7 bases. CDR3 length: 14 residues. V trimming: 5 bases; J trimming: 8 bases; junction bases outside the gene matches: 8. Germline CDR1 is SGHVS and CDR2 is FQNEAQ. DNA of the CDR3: TGTGCCAGCAGCCGGGACAGCTACCGGGAAAAACTGTTTTTT. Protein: CASSRDSYREKLFF.

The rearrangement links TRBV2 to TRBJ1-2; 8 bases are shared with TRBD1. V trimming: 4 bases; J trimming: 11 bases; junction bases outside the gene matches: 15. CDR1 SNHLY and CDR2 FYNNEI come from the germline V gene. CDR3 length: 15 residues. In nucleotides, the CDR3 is TGTGCCAGCAGTGGAGTCCCGACAGGGGTCCGCACGTACACCTTC. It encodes CASSGVPTGVRTYTF.

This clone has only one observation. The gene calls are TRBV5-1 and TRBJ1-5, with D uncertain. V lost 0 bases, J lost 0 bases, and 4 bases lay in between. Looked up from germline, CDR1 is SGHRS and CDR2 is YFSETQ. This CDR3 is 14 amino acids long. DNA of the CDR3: TGCGCCAGCAGCTTGGACGGTAGCAATCAGCCCCAGCATTTT. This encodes CASSLDGSNQPQHF.

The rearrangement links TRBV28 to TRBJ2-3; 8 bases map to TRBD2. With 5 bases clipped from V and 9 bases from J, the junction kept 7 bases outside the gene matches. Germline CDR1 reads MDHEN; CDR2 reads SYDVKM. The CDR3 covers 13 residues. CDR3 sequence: CASSPVSGKTQYF. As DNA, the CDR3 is TGTGCCAGCAGTCCCGTTAGCGGGAAGACGCAGTATTTT.

The CDR3 loop is CASGRDSHWDGYTF. The CDR3 DNA is TGTGCCAGTGGGCGGGACTCACATTGGGATGGCTACACCTTC. The J gene is TRBJ1-2, the V gene TRBV2, with D tentatively TRBD1 (5 bases). Germline V gene data show CDR1 as SNHLY and CDR2 as FYNNEI. Trimming left V 9 bases short and J 6 bases short, with 20 bases between. The CDR3 loop spans 14 amino acids.

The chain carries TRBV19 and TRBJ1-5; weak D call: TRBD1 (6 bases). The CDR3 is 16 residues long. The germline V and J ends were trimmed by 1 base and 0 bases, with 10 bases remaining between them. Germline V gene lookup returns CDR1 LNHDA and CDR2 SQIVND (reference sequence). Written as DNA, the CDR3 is TGTGCCAGTAGTATAGGGACAGAAATTAGCAATCAGCCCCAGCATTTT. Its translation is CASSIGTEISNQPQHF.